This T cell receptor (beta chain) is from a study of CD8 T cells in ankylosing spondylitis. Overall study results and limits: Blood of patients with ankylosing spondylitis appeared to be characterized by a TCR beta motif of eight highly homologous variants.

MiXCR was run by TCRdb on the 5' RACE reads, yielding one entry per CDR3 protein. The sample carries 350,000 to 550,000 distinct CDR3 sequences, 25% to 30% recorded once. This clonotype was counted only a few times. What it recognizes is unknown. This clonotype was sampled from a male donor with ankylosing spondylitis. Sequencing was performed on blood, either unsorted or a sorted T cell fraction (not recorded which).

CDR3 in amino acids: CSAKPEMGLNLYEQYF. The CDR3 DNA follows: TGCAGTGCCAAACCGGAAATGGGGCTAAACCTCTACGAGCAGTACTTC. The J gene is TRBJ2-7, the V gene TRBV20-1; D may be TRBD1 (5 bases). Germline V lookup: CDR1 DFQATT, CDR2 SNEGSKA (reference sequence). The CDR3 is made up of 16 amino acids. Between the trimmed V and J ends, which lost 6 bases and 3 bases, there was a span of 24 bases.